What follows are 24 T cell receptor beta chains derived from one specimen sequenced in a study of blood T cell repertoires in COVID-19. Assay used: immunoSEQ multiplex PCR; TCRdb lists only in-frame clones, some missing. Of over 25,000 clones in the sample, about 90% were seen once. Sequenced: peripheral blood. The origin of the receptors is a man aged 65 to 79 with acute or convalescent COVID-19.

This clone has only one observation. The chain is built from TRBV28 and TRBJ1-1; 9 bases line up with TRBD1. The V gene end was trimmed by 5 bases and the J gene end by 3 bases; junction bases not matched to a gene: 13. Germline CDR1 reads MDHEN; CDR2 reads SYDVKM. CDR3 size: 17 residues. CDR3 in DNA: TGTGCCAGCAGTACCCTTTCTACAGGGGGCGTCGACACTGAAGCTTTCTTT. Translating gives CASSTLSTGGVDTEAFF. Based on the CDR3 plus reference TRBV28 and TRBJ1-1, the full variable domain is DVKVTQSSRYLVKRTGEKVFLECVQDMDHENMFWYRQDPGLGLRLIYFSYDVKMKEKGDIPEGYSVSREKKERFSLILESASTNQTSMYLCASSTLSTGGVDTEAFFGQGTRLTVV.

The chain joins TRBV3-1 (or the pseudogene TRBV3-2) to TRBJ1-6, with 9 bases aligning to TRBD1. J lost 8 bases, V lost 3 bases, and 5 bases had no gene match. From germline, CDR1 is LGHDT and CDR2 YNNKEL (reference sequence). This CDR3 has 15 residues. The CDR3 nucleotides are TGTGCCAGCAGCCATGGGACAGGGAGGGATTCACCCCTCCACTTT. Amino acids: CASSHGTGRDSPLHF.

The rearrangement links TRBV29-1 to TRBJ1-2; D ambiguous. Trimming pared 3 bases from V and 5 bases from J, leaving 7 bases between. Per germline, CDR1 SQVTM and CDR2 ANQGSEA. This CDR3 contains 11 residues. CDR3 sequence (DNA): TGCAGCGTTGAGTGGCGGTATGGCTACACCTTC. Translated, it gives CSVEWRYGYTF.

The V gene is TRBV18, the J gene TRBJ2-7; TRBD1 matches at 8 bases. Germline assignment: CDR1 KGHSH and CDR2 LQKENI. The length of the CDR3 is 15 residues. J was trimmed by 7 bases and V by 6 bases; bases with no gene match: 14. For the CDR3, the DNA is TGTGCCAGCTCTACGACAGGGGCGCCAAGCGGGGAGCAGTACTTC. Its protein is CASSTTGAPSGEQYF. The variable domain in full, with the rest retrieved from reference TRBV18 and TRBJ2-7, is NAGVMQNPRHLVRRRGQEARLRCSPMKGHSHVYWYRQLPEEGLKFMVYLQKENIIDESGMPKERFSAEFPKEGPSILRIQQVVRGDSAAYFCASSTTGAPSGEQYFGPGTRLTVT.

This rearrangement joins TRBV7-9 to TRBJ2-7; unclear D gene. This CDR3 comprises 13 residues. V lost 1 base to trimming and J lost 3 bases, with 7 bases between them. CDR1 and CDR2 from the germline V gene are SEHNR and FQNEAQ (reference sequence). CDR3 loop: CASSLEINYEQYF. In nucleotides, the CDR3 is TGTGCCAGCAGCTTAGAAATCAACTACGAGCAGTACTTC.

The count of this clone is one. The chain combines TRBV6-5 with TRBJ2-7; no clear D gene. Germline lookup yields CDR1 MNHEY and CDR2 SVGAGI. V was trimmed by 8 bases and J by 0 bases, leaving 11 bases between them. The CDR3 runs 13 residues. CDR3 sequence reads: CASQSYDSYEQYF. CDR3 sequence (DNA): TGTGCCAGCCAATCCTACGACTCCTACGAGCAGTACTTC.

As for this clone: Sequence at one end of the junction differs from germline and may be a read error. This chain joins TRBV10-2 and TRBJ2-3; 14 positions match TRBD2. The CDR3 length is 18 residues. CDR1 is WSHSY, CDR2 SAAADI, per germline. The CDR3 coding sequence is TGCGCCAGCAGTAAGTCGACTAGCGGGAGGGGGAGCACAGATACGCAGTATTTT. As protein: CASSKSTSGRGSTDTQYF.

The chain uses TRBV6-6 and TRBJ2-7, with D possibly being TRBD2 (6 bases). The CDR3 sequence is 12 residues long. Germline loops: CDR1 MNHNY, CDR2 SVGAGI (reference sequence). The germline V and J ends were trimmed by 2 bases and 6 bases, with 8 bases remaining between them. The CDR3 region is CASSYTEGEQYF. The CDR3 DNA reads as TGTGCCAGCAGTTACACGGAGGGCGAGCAGTACTTC.

In its sample, this clone was seen once. The V call is TRBV5-1, the J call TRBJ2-5, with 9 bases fitting TRBD1. From germline, CDR1 is SGHRS and CDR2 YFSETQ. CDR3 length: 13 amino acids. J was trimmed by 0 bases and V by 8 bases; bases with no gene match: 2. CDR3 sequence: CASDRGDQETQYF. In nucleotides, the CDR3 is TGCGCCAGTGACAGGGGGGACCAAGAGACCCAGTACTTC.

This clone was observed a single time. V gene TRBV9 combines with J gene TRBJ1-4; D possibly corresponds to TRBD1 (5 bases). V lost 0 bases and J lost 8, with 8 bases in between. CDR1 is SGDLS and CDR2 is YYNGEE in the germline V gene. CDR3 length equals 13 residues. This chain's CDR3 is CASSVGQTEKLFF. The CDR3 DNA sequence: TGTGCCAGCAGCGTAGGACAGACCGAAAAACTGTTTTTT. Filled out from reference TRBV9 and TRBJ1-4, the complete variable domain reads DSGVTQTPKHLITATGQRVTLRCSPRSGDLSVYWYQQSLDQGLQFLIQYYNGEERAKGNILERFSAQQFPDLHSELNLSSLELGDSALYFCASSVGQTEKLFFGSGTQLSVL.

This clone appeared a single time. The CDR3 nucleotides are TGTGCCAGCAGCAAAACCCTACGGGTACGAGTAGCGGGAATTGGGACCTACGAGCAGTACTTC. Its protein is CASSKTLRVRVAGIGTYEQYF. The chain is built from TRBV21-1 and TRBJ2-7; whether TRBD2, the table's D call, matches the DNA was not checked. TRBV21-1 represents a pseudogene. The CDR3 has 21 residues.

This clone showed up just a few times. The chain recombines TRBV7-9 with TRBJ1-4, with 11 bases matching TRBD1. V gave up 5 bases and J gave up 7 bases; unmatched junction bases: 3. This CDR3 spans 14 amino acids. The germline CDR1 and CDR2 sequences are SEHNR and FQNEAQ (reference sequence). CDR3: CASSPGTGGEKLFF. DNA of the CDR3: TGTGCCAGCAGCCCGGGGACAGGGGGTGAAAAACTGTTTTTT.

CDR3 amino acids: CASSGPGSEQYF. CDR3 bases: TGTGCCAGCAGTGGGCCCGGCTCCGAGCAGTACTTC. J is TRBJ2-7 and V is TRBV28, with D unclear. The V gene's germline CDR1 is MDHEN and CDR2 SYDVKM. V was pared by 5 bases and J by 6 bases, with 11 bases between. The CDR3 is 12 amino acids.

Written as DNA, the CDR3 is TGTGCCAGCAGTAAATCAGGGTACGAGCAGTACTTC. Its translation: CASSKSGYEQYF. This chain uses TRBV28 with TRBJ2-7; D might be TRBD1 (5 bases). Trimming took 5 bases from V and 4 from J, leaving 9 bases between them. Germline V gene lookup returns CDR1 MDHEN and CDR2 SYDVKM. The CDR3 contains 12 residues.

This chain uses TRBV6-5 with TRBJ1-1; TRBD1 matches at 7 bases. There are 14 residues in the CDR3. CDR1 is MNHEY and CDR2 is SVGAGI in the germline V gene. The J segment lost 8 bases and the V segment lost 0 bases, leaving 6 bases of the junction unmatched. CDR3: CASSYSTGRLEAFF. CDR3 nucleotide sequence: TGTGCCAGCAGTTACTCGACAGGGAGGTTGGAAGCTTTCTTT.

This chain uses TRBV7-8 with TRBJ2-7; 7 bases are a match to TRBD1. This CDR3 contains 15 residues. Germline CDR1 and CDR2: SGHVS and FQNEAQ. Germline trimming cut 0 bases from V and 7 bases from J; bases unmatched to any gene: 9. The CDR3 is CASSLAETGYGEQYF. For the CDR3, the DNA is TGTGCCAGCAGCTTAGCGGAGACAGGGTATGGGGAGCAGTACTTC.

The chain recombines TRBV7-9 with TRBJ1-1; 11 bases agree with TRBD1. CDR1 is SEHNR, CDR2 FQNEAQ, per germline (reference sequence). The ends lost 4 bases at V and 7 bases at J; junction bases unmatched: 8. The CDR3 is 15 residues long. The DNA of the CDR3 is TGTGCCAGCAGCTCTTGGACAGGGGGCGGGAATGAAGCTTTCTTT. It encodes CASSSWTGGGNEAFF.

The gene calls are TRBV19 and TRBJ2-3; 7 bases map to TRBD1. V dropped 8 bases and J dropped 0; count of bases not matched to a gene: 8. Germline V lookup: CDR1 LNHDA, CDR2 SQIVND (reference sequence). The CDR3 runs 15 residues. CDR3 coding DNA: TGTGCCAGTTCTCGACAGGGCCATAGCACAGATACGCAGTATTTT. This encodes CASSRQGHSTDTQYF.

The chain uses TRBV5-4 and TRBJ2-3, with TRBD2 as a possible D gene (6 bases). The CDR3 is made up of 15 amino acids. Trimming took 1 base from V and 2 from J, leaving 11 bases between them. Germline CDR1 and CDR2: SGHNT and YYREEE (reference sequence). The CDR3 sequence is CASSLSGTDTDTQYF. CDR3 DNA: TGTGCCAGCAGCTTGTCGGGGACTGACACAGATACGCAGTATTTT.

The sample holds one count of this clone. This chain uses TRBV18 with TRBJ2-3, with 13 bases that match TRBD2. Losses at the gene ends were 0 bases for V and 0 bases for J; bases not matched to a gene: 0. The CDR3 spans 17 residues. Germline assignment: CDR1 KGHSH and CDR2 LQKENI. The CDR3 DNA reads TGTGCCAGCTCACCACCGGGACTAGCGGGAAGCACAGATACGCAGTATTTT. Its protein product is CASSPPGLAGSTDTQYF.

V gene TRBV5-6 combines with J gene TRBJ1-2; D ambiguous. CDR3 length: 14 amino acids. The V and J ends lost 4 bases and 6 bases respectively, with 16 bases between them. Germline CDR1 and CDR2: SGHDT and YYEEEE. Here the CDR3 reads CASSPFRGENGYTF. The CDR3 DNA sequence: TGTGCCAGCAGCCCTTTTCGGGGAGAAAATGGCTACACCTTC.

The chain is built from TRBV20-1 and TRBJ2-5; maybe TRBD1 (6 bases). The CDR3 is 11 amino acids. The germline V gene encodes CDR1 DFQATT and CDR2 SNEGSKA (reference sequence). The DNA of the CDR3 is TGCAGCGGACAGCTACAAGAGACCCAGTACTTC. Amino acids: CSGQLQETQYF.

This chain joins TRBV15 and TRBJ2-2; TRBD2 might be the D (6 bases). This CDR3 spans 15 amino acids. Germline assignment: CDR1 LNHNV and CDR2 YYDKDF (reference sequence). V gave up 9 bases and J gave up 5 bases, with 19 bases separating them. CDR3 in DNA: TGTGCCACGGGAGAGGGCGGGACTGAGACCGGGGAGCTGTTTTTT. Translating it yields CATGEGGTETGELFF.

The chain employs TRBV5-5 and TRBJ1-2; D uncertain. Germline CDR1 is SGHKS and CDR2 is YYEKEE (reference sequence). The V end lost 0 bases, the J end lost 3 bases, and 12 bases lay between the germline ends. This CDR3 is built from 15 residues. The CDR3 DNA reads TGTGCCAGCAGCTTGGCCGGGAGGGTCGACTATGGCTACACCTTC. It is translated as CASSLAGRVDYGYTF.